The entry below describes one TCR beta chain. This sample stems from a study of graft-versus-host responses after intestinal transplantation. Processing released intraepithelial and lamina propria lymphocytes from the graft tissue. Generated by immunoSEQ multiplex PCR, the TCRdb table keeps only in-frame clones and is missing some. This table holds 500 or so clones, 80% to 95% found once. The V end lost 2 bases, the J end lost 4 bases, and 12 bases lay between the germline ends. In germline, CDR1 is SGDLS, CDR2 YYNGEE. The CDR3 is 14 residues long. This chain connects TRBV9 to TRBJ1-1, with D perhaps matching TRBD1 (6 bases). The source was ileum tissue, collected 43 to 45 days after intestinal transplant. The receptor was derived from a human patient who received an intestinal transplant, so some T cells may come from the graft donor. CDR3 DNA: TGTGCCAGCAGCGTGACCCAGGGGTCCACTGAAGCTTTCTTT. Translated, it gives CASSVTQGSTEAFF.